This TCR beta chain is drawn from a study of OX40 agonist ivuxolimab in advanced cancers. Study findings and constraints: On average, CD8+ T cells had more expanded clones than CD4+.

A history of autoimmune disease or systemic immunosuppression excluded patients. TCRdb keeps only in-frame clones here, not all; method: immunoSEQ multiplex PCR. Of around 67,000 clones listed, about 80% were seen once; the top ten hold 0.7%. The CDR3 length is 12 residues. Germline lookup yields CDR1 SQVTM and CDR2 ANQGSEA. V lost 6 bases to trimming and J lost 1 base; unmatched junction nucleotides: 2. As concerns this clone: As yet, its antigen is unknown.

The sample in question was CD4+ or CD8+ T cells sorted from blood, obtained in a trial of the OX40 agonist ivuxolimab. The chain has TRBV29-1 and TRBJ1-1, with TRBD1 identical over 7 bases. This clonotype originated in an adult with an advanced solid tumor such as melanoma, head and neck, liver or kidney cancer. The CDR3 DNA sequence: TGCAGCGTCAGACAGGGGAACACTGAAGCTTTCTTT. Translating it yields CSVRQGNTEAFF.